This T cell receptor beta chain appears in the sequencing data of a study of control samples from healthy donors and cancer patients. This clone was observed a single time. The method was immunoSEQ multiplex PCR; TCRdb's version includes in-frame clones alone and lacks a portion of them. The sample yields under 150,000 clones, around 87% seen once. Sample: blood. The source is a man in his sixties in good health.

CDR3 in DNA: TGTGCCAGCAGCTTAACGGCGGGGGGGCCTTACAATGAGCAGTTCTTC. Amino acids: CASSLTAGGPYNEQFF. The chain has TRBV7-8 and TRBJ2-1, with 9 bases that match TRBD2. There are 16 residues in the CDR3. Trimming took 2 bases from V and 4 from J; bases not matched to a gene: 6. Germline loops: CDR1 SGHVS, CDR2 FQNEAQ.